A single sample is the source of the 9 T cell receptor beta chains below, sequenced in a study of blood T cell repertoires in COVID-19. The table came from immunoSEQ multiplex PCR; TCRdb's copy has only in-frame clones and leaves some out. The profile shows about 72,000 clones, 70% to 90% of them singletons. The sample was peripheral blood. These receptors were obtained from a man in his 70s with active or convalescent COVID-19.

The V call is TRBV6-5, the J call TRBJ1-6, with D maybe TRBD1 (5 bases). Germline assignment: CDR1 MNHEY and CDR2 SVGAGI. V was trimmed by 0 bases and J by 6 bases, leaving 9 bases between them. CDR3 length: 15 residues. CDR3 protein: CASSYSWQGNSPLHF. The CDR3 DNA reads TGTGCCAGCAGTTACTCTTGGCAGGGTAATTCACCCCTCCACTTT.

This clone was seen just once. The CDR3 spells CASSIGRQGAEQYF. CDR3 DNA: TGTGCCAGTAGTATAGGCCGCCAGGGGGCCGAGCAGTACTTC. J is TRBJ2-7 and V is TRBV19, with 8 nucleotides matching TRBD1. Trimming took 1 base from V and 6 from J; bases not matched to a gene: 5. Per germline, CDR1 LNHDA and CDR2 SQIVND (reference sequence). The CDR3 consists of 14 residues.

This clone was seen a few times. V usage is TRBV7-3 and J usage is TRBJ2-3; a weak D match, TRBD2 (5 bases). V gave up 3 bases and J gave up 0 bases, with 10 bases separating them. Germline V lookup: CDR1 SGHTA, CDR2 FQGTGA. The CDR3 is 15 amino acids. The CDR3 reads CASSLGARSTDTQYF. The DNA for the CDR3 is TGTGCCAGCAGCTTGGGAGCCCGTAGCACAGATACGCAGTATTTT.

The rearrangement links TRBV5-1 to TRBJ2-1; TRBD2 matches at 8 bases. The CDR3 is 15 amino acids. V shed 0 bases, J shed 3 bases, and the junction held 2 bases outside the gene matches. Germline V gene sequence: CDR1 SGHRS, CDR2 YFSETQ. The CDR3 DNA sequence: TGCGCCAGCAGCTTGGCTAGCGGGCTCTACAATGAGCAGTTCTTC. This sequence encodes CASSLASGLYNEQFF.

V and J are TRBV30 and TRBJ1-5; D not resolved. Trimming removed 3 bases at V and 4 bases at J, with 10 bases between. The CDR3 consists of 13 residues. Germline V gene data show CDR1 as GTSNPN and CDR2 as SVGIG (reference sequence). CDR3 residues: CAWSPGENQPQHF. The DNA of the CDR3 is TGTGCCTGGAGCCCCGGGGAAAATCAGCCCCAGCATTTT.

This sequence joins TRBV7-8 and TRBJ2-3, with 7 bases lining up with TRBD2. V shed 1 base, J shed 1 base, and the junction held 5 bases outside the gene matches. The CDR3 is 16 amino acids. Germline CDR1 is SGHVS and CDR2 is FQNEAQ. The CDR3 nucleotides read TGTGCCAGCAGCTTAGAGGGTCTAGCGGGCACAGATACGCAGTATTTT. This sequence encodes CASSLEGLAGTDTQYF.

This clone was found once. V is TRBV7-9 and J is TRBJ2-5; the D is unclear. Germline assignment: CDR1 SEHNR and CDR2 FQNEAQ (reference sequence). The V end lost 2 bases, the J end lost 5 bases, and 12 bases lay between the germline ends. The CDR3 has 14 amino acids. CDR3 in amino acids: CASSLTFGRETQYF. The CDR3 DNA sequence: TGTGCCAGCAGCTTAACTTTTGGCAGGGAGACCCAGTACTTC.

The CDR3 protein is CASSLTLTGAYEQYF. The CDR3 DNA reads as TGTGCCAGCAGCTTAACTCTAACGGGAGCTTACGAGCAGTACTTC. This sequence joins TRBV11-2 and TRBJ2-7, with D possibly matching TRBD2 (6 bases). The V end was cut by 2 bases, the J end by 4 bases, with 15 bases between. Germline V gene sequence: CDR1 SGHAT, CDR2 FQNNGV. CDR3 length: 15 residues.

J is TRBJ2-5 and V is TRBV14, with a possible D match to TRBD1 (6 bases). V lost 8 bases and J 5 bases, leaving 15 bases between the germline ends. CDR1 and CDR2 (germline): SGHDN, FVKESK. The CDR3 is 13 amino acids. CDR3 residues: CASSIYRGETQYF. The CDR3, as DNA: TGTGCCAGCTCAATATATAGGGGGGAGACCCAGTACTTC.